This entry is about one T cell receptor (beta chain). Its target is unknown. Trimming took 5 bases from V and 0 from J, leaving 16 bases between them. The length of the CDR3 is 16 residues. Per germline, CDR1 SGHRS and CDR2 YFSETQ. This entry is derived from a study of OX40 agonist ivuxolimab in advanced cancers. Study in general: The patients' treatment was ivuxolimab, an agonistic anti-OX40 (CD134) antibody. There were three patients with partial responses, one having hepatocellular carcinoma and two cutaneous melanoma. The study, taken as a whole, reports: Researchers did not establish what antigens the expanded peripheral T cells target.

Assay used: immunoSEQ multiplex PCR; TCRdb lists only in-frame clones, some missing. This table has over 95,000 clones, more than 85% appearing once. V gene TRBV5-1 combines with J gene TRBJ2-3; unclear D gene. This sample comprised CD4+ or CD8+ T cells sorted from blood, obtained in a trial of the OX40 agonist ivuxolimab. This TCR was recovered from an adult with an advanced solid tumor such as melanoma, head and neck, liver or kidney cancer. The CDR3 DNA reads TGCGCCAGCAGTCAGGCGGCGGTAACTAGCACAGATACGCAGTATTTT. This translates into CASSQAAVTSTDTQYF.